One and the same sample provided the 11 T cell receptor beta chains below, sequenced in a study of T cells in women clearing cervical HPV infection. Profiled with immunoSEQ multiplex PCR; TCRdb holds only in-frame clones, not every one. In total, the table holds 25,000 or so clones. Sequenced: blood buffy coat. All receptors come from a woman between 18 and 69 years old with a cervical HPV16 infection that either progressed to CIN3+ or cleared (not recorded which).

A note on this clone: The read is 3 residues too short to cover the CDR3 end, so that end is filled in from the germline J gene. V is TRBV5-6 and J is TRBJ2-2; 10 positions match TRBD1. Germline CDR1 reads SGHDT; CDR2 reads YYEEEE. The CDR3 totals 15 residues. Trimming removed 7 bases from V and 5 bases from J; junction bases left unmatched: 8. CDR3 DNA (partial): TGTGCCAGCGGCAAGATGGGACAGGGGACCGGGGAG. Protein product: CASGKMGQGTGE. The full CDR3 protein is CASGKMGQGTGELFF.

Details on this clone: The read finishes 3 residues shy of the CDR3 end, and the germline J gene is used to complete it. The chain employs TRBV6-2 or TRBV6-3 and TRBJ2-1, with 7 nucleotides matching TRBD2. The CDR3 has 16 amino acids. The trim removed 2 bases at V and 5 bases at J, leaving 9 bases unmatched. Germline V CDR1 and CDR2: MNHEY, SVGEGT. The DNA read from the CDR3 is TGTGCCAGCAGTTACCCGCCGTCGGGGGGTAACAATGAG. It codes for CASSYPPSGGNNE. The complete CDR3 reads CASSYPPSGGNNEQFF.

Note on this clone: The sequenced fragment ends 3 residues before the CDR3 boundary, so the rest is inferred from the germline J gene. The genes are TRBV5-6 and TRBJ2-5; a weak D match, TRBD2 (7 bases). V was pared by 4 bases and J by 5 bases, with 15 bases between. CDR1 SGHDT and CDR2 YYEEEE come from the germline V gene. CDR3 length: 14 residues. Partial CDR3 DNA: TGTGCCAGCAGCGGTACGGGGGGCAGGGAGACC. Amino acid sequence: CASSGTGGRET. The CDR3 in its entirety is CASSGTGGRETQYF.

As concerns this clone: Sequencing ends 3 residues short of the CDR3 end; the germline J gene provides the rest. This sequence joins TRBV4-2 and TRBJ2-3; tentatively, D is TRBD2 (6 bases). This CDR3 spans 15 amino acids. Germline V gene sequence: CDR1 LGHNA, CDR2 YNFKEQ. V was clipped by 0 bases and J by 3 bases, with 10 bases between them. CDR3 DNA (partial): TGTGCCAGCAGCCAAGAGGCGGGGAGAACAGATACG. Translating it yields CASSQEAGRTDT. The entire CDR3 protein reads CASSQEAGRTDTQYF.

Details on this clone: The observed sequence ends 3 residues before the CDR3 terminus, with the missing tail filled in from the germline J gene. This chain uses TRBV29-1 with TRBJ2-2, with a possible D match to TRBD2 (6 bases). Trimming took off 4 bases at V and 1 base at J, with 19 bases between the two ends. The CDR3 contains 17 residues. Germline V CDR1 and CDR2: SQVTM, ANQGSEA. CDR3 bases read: TGCAGCGTTGCGATCCCGGAGGGGCGTTGGAACACCGGGGAG. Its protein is CSVAIPEGRWNTGE. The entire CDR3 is CSVAIPEGRWNTGELFF.

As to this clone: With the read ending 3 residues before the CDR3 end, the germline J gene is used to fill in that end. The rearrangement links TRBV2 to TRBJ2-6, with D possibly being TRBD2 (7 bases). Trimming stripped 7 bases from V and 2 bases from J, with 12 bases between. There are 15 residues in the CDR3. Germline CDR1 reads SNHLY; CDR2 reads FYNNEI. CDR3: CASMQGRAGANVLTF. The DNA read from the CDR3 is TGTGCCAGCATGCAGGGGAGGGCTGGGGCCAACGTC.

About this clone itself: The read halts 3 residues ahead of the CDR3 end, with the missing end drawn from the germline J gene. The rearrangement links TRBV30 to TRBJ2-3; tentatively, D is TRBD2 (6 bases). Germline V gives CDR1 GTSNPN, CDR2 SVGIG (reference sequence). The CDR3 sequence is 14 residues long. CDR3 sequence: CACSGEFSNQPQYF. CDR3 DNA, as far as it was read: TGTGCCTGTTCGGGGGAGTTTAGCAATCAGCCG.

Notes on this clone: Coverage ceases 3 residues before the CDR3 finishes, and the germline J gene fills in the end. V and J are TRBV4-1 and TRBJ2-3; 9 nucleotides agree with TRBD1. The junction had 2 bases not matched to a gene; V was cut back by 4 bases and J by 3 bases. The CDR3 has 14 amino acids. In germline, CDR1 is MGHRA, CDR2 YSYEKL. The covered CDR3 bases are TGCGCCAGCAGCCGGACAGGGGTTACAGATACG. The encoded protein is CASSRTGVTDT. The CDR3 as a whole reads CASSRTGVTDTQYF.

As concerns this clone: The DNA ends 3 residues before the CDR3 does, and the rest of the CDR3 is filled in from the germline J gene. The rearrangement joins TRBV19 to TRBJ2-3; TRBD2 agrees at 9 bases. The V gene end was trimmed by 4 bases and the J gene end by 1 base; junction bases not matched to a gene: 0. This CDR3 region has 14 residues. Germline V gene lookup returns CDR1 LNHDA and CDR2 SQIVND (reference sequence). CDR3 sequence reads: CASSSGGGTDTQYF. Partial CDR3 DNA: TGTGCCAGTAGTAGCGGGGGGGGCACAGATACG.

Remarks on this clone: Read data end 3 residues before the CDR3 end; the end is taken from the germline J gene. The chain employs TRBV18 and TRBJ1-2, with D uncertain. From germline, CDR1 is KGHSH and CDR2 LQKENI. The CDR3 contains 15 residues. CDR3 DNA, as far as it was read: TGTGCCAGCTCACCAAGCAGCGGGTCCACAGATACC. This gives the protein CASSPSSGSTDT. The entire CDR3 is CASSPSSGSTDTYTF. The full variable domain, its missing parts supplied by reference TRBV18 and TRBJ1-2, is NAGVMQNPRHLVRRRGQEARLRCSPMKGHSHVYWYRQLPEEGLKFMVYLQKENIIDESGMPKERFSAEFPKEGPSILRIQQVVRGDSAAYFCASSPSSGSTDTYTFGSGTRLTVV.

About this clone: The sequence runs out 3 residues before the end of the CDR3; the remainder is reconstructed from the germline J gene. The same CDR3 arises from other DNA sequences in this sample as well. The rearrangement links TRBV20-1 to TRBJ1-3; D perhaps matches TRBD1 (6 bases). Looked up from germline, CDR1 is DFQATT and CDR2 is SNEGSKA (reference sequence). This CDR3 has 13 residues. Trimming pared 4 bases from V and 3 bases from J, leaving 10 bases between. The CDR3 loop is CSAKETGGNTIYF. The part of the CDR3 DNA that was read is TGCAGTGCTAAGGAGACAGGTGGAAACACC.